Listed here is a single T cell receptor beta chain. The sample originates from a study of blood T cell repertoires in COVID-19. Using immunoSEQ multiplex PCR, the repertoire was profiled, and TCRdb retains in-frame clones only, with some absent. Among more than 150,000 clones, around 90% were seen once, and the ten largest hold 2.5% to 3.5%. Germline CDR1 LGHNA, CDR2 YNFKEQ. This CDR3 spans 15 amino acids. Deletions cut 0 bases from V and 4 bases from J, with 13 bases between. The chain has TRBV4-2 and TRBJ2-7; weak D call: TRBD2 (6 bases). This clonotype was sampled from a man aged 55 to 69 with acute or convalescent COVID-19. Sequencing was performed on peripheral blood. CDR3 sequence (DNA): TGTGCCAGCAGCCAAGACATAGGGAGGCAATACGAGCAGTACTTC. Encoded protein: CASSQDIGRQYEQYF.